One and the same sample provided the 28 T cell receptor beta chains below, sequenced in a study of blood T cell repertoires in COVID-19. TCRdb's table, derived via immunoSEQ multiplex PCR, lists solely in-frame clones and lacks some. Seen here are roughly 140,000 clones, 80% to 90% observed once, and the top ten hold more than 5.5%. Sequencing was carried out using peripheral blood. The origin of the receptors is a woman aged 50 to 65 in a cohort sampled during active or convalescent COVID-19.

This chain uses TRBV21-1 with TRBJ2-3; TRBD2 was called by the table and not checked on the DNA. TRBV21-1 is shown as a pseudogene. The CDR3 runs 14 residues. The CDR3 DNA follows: TGTGCCAGCAACAGAGCTCTTCCTCTATATACGCAGTATTTT. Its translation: CASNRALPLYTQYF.

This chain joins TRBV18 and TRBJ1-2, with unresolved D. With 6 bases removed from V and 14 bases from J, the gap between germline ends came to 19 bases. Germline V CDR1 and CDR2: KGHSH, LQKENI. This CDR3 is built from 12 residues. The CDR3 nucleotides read TGTGCCAGCTCGCCCCGAGGTACTCCCCCGACCTTC. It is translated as CASSPRGTPPTF.

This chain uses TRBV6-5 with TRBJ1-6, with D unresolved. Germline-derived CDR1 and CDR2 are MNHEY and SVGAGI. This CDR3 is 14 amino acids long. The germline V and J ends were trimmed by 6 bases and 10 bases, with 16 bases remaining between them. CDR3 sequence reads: CASSLEREGSPLHF. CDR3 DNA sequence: TGTGCCAGCAGCTTAGAACGAGAGGGATCACCCCTCCACTTT.

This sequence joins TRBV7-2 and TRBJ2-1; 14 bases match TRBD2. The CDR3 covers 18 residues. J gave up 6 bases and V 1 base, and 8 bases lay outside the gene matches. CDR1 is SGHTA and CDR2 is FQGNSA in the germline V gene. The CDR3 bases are TGTGCCAGCAGCTTAGATCGGCGACTAGCGGGGGGGCGCAATGAGCAGTTCTTC. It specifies CASSLDRRLAGGRNEQFF.

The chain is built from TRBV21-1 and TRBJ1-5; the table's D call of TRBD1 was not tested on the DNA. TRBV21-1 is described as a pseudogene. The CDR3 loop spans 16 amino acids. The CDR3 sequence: CASSDRDRVNDQPQHF. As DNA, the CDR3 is TGTGCCAGCAGCGACCGGGACAGGGTAAATGATCAGCCCCAGCATTTT.

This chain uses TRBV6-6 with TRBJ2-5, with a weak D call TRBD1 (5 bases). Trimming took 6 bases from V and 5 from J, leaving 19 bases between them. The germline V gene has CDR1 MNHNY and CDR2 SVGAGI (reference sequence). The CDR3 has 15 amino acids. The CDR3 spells CASRKGQGLGETQYF. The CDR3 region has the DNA TGTGCCAGCAGAAAGGGGCAGGGATTGGGGGAGACCCAGTACTTC.

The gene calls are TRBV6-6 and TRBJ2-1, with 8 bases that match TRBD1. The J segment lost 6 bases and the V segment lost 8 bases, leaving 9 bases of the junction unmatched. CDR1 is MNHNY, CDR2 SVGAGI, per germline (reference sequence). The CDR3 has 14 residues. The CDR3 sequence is CASDRGQNSNEQFF. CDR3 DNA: TGTGCCAGCGACAGGGGACAAAATTCCAATGAGCAGTTCTTC.

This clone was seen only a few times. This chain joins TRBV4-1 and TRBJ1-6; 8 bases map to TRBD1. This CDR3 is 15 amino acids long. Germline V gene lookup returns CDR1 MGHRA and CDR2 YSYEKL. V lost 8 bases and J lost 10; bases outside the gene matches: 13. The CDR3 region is CASGQTGDSRSPLHF. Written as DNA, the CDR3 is TGCGCCAGCGGTCAGACAGGGGATTCACGATCACCCCTCCACTTT.

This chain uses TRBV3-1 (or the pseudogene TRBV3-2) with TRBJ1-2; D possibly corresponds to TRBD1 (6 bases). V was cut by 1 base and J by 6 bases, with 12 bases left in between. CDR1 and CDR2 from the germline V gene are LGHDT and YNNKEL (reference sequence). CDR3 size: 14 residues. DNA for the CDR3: TGTGCCAGCAGCCAAGGCCTACAGGGCAATGGCTACACCTTC. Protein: CASSQGLQGNGYTF.

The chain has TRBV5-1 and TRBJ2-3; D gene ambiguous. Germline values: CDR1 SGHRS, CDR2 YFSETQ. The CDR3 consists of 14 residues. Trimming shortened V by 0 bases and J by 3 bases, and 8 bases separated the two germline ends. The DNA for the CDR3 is TGCGCCAGCAGCTTGGACGGTCGAACAGATACGCAGTATTTT. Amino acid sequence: CASSLDGRTDTQYF.

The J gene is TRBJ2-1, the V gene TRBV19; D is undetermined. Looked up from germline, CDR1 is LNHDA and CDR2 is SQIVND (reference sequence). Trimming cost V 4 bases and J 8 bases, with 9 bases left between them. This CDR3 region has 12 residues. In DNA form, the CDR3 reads TGTGCCAGTAGTAAACCAGGCGATGAGCAGTTCTTC. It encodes CASSKPGDEQFF.

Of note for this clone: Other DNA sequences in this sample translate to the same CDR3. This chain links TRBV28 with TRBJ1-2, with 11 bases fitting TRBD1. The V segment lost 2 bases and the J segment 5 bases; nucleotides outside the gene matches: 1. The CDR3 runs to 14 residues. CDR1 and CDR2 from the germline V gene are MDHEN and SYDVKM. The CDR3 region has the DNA TGTGCCAGCAGTTTAGGGACAGGGGGATATGGCTACACCTTC. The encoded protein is CASSLGTGGYGYTF.

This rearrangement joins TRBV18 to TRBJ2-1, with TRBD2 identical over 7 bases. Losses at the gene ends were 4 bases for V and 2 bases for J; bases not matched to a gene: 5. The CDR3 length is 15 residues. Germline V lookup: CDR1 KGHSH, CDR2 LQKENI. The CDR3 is CASSHGRGAYNEQFF. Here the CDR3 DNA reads TGTGCCAGCTCACACGGCCGGGGGGCCTACAATGAGCAGTTCTTC.

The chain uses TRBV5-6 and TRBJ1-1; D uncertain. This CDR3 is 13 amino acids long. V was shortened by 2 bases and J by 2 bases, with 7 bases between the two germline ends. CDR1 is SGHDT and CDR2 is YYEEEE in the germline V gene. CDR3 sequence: CASSFWRNTEAFF. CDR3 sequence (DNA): TGTGCCAGCAGCTTCTGGAGAAACACTGAAGCTTTCTTT.

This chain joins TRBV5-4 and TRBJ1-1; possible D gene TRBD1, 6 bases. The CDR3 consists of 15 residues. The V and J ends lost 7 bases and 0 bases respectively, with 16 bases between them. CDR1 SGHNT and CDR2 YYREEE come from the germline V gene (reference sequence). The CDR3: CASEPGGAVNTEAFF. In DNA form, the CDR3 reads TGTGCCAGCGAACCGGGGGGGGCGGTGAACACTGAAGCTTTCTTT.

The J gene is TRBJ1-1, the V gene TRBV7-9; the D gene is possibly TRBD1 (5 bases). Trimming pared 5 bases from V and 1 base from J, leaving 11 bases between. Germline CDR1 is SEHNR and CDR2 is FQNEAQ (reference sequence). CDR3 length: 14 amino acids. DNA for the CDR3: TGTGCCAGCAGCGGCAGGGCTACGAACACTGAAGCTTTCTTT. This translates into CASSGRATNTEAFF.

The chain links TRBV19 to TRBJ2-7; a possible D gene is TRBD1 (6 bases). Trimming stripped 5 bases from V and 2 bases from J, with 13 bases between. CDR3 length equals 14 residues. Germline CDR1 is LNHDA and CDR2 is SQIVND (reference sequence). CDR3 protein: CASSRDTGPYEQYF. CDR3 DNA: TGTGCCAGTAGTCGGGACACCGGCCCCTACGAGCAGTACTTC.

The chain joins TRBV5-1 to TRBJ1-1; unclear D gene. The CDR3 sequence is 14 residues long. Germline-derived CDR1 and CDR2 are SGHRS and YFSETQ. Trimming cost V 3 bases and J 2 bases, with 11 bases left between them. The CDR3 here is CASSWQDKNTEAFF. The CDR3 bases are TGCGCCAGCAGCTGGCAAGACAAAAACACTGAAGCTTTCTTT.

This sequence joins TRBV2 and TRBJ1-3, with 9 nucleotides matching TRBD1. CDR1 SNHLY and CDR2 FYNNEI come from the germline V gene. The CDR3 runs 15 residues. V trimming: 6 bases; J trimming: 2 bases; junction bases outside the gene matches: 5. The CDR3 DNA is TGTGCCAGCAGGAACAGGGGGCGAACTGGAAACACCATATATTTT. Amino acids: CASRNRGRTGNTIYF.

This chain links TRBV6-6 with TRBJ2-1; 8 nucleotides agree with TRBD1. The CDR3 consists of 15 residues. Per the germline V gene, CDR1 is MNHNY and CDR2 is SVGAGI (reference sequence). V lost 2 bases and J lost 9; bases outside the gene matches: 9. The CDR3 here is CASSYPGQGAAEQFF. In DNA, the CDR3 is TGTGCCAGCAGTTACCCGGGGCAGGGGGCGGCTGAGCAGTTCTTC.

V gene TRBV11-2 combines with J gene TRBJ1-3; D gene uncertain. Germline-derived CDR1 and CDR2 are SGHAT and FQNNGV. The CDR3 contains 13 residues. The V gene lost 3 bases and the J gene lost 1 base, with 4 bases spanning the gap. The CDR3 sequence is CASSFYSGNTIYF. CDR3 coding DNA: TGTGCCAGCAGCTTTTATTCTGGAAACACCATATATTTT. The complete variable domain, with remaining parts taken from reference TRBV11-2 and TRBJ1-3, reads EAGVAQSPRYKIIEKRQSVAFWCNPISGHATLYWYQQILGQGPKLLIQFQNNGVVDDSQLPKDRFSAERLKGVDSTLKIQPAKLEDSAVYLCASSFYSGNTIYFGEGSWLTVV.

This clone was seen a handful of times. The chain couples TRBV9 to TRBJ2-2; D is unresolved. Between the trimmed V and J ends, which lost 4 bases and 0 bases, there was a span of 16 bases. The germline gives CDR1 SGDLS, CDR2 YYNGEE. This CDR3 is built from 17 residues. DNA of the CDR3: TGTGCCAGCAGCCCTCGCCGGGTCGATCCGAACACCGGGGAGCTGTTTTTT. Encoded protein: CASSPRRVDPNTGELFF. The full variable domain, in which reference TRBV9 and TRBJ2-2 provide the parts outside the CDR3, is DSGVTQTPKHLITATGQRVTLRCSPRSGDLSVYWYQQSLDQGLQFLIQYYNGEERAKGNILERFSAQQFPDLHSELNLSSLELGDSALYFCASSPRRVDPNTGELFFGEGSRLTVL.

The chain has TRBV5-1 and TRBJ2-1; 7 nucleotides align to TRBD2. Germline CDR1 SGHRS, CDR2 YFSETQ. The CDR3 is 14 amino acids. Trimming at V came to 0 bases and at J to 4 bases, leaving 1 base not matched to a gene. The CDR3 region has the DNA TGCGCCAGCAGCTTGGTGGGAGGGTACAATGAGCAGTTCTTC. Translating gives CASSLVGGYNEQFF.

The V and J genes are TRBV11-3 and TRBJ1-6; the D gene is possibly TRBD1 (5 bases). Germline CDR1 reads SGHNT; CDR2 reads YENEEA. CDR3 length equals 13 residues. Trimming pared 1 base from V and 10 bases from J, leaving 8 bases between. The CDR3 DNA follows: TGTGCCAGCAGCTTAGTGGAGGGGTCACCCCTCCACTTT. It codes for CASSLVEGSPLHF.

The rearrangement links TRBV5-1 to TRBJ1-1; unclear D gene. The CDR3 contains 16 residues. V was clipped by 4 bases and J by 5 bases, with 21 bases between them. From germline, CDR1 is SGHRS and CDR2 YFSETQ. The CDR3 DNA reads TGCGCCAGCAGCCCCTCTATTCCCTCCGCGGGGACTGAAGCTTTCTTT. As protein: CASSPSIPSAGTEAFF.

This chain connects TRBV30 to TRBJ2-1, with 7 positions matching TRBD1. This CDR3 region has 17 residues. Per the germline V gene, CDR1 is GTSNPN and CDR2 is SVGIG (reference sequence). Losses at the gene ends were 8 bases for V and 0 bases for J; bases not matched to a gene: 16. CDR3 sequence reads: CAGSGNRGIRSYNEQFF. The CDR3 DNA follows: TGTGCCGGCTCGGGAAACAGGGGAATTCGCTCCTACAATGAGCAGTTCTTC.

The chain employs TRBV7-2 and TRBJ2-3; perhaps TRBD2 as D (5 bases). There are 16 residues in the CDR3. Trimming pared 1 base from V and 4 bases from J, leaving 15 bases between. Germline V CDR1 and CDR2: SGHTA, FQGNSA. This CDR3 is CASSLGLALLADTQYF. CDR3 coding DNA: TGTGCCAGCAGCTTAGGCCTAGCATTGCTGGCAGATACGCAGTATTTT. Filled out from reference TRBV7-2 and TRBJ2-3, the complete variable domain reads GAGVSQSPSNKVTEKGKDVELRCDPISGHTALYWYRQSLGQGLEFLIYFQGNSAPDKSGLPSDRFSAERTGGSVSTLTIQRTQQEDSAVYLCASSLGLALLADTQYFGPGTRLTVL.

CDR3 protein: CASSLGLRFTEAFF. CDR3 DNA: TGCGCCAGCAGCTTAGGACTGAGGTTCACTGAAGCTTTCTTT. This chain uses TRBV5-1 with TRBJ1-1; no clear D gene. The germline V gene encodes CDR1 SGHRS and CDR2 YFSETQ. V was clipped by 2 bases and J by 4 bases, with 12 bases between them. The length of the CDR3 is 14 residues.